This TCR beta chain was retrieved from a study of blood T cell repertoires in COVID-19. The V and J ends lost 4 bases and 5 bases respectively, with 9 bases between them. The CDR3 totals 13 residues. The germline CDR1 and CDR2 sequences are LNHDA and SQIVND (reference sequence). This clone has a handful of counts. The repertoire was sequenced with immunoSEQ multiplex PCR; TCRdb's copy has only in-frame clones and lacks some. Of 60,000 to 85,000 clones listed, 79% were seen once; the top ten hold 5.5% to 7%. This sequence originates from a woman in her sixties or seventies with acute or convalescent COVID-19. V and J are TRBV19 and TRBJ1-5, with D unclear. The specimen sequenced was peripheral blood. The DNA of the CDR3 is TGTGCCAGTAGTACAGTGATTTATCAGCCCCAGCATTTT. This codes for CASSTVIYQPQHF.